One and the same sample provided the 12 T cell receptor beta chains below, sequenced in a study of regulatory and conventional T cells in RAG deficiency. Blood CD4+ CD25-low CD127-high conventional T cells supplied the genomic DNA template. Sequencing was performed with immunoSEQ multiplex PCR; in TCRdb, only in-frame clones are kept and a portion is missing. The data contain 8,000 to 10,000 clones, around 96% of them singletons. Material for sequencing was CD4+ effector T cells sorted from blood. The receptors stem from a human donor with RAG deficiency presenting as severe combined immunodeficiency.

This rearrangement joins TRBV19 to TRBJ2-5; 8 nucleotides agree with TRBD1. There are 14 residues in the CDR3. The germline gives CDR1 LNHDA, CDR2 SQIVND (reference sequence). Trimming at V came to 4 bases and at J to 1 base, leaving 2 bases not matched to a gene. As DNA, the CDR3 is TGTGCCAGTAGTACCGGACAGGGCCAAGAGACCCAGTACTTC. It yields the protein CASSTGQGQETQYF. Drawing the rest from reference TRBV19 and TRBJ2-5, the complete variable domain is DGGITQSPKYLFRKEGQNVTLSCEQNLNHDAMYWYRQDPGQGLRLIYYSQIVNDFQKGDIAEGYSVSREKKESFPLTVTSAQKNPTAFYLCASSTGQGQETQYFGPGTRLLVL.

This clone was detected only once. The gene calls are TRBV5-4 and TRBJ2-7; tentative D call: TRBD1 (7 bases). Germline CDR1 and CDR2: SGHNT and YYREEE (reference sequence). The V end was cut by 4 bases, the J end by 3 bases, with 14 bases between. This CDR3 is built from 14 residues. Here the CDR3 reads CASSPRQGGYEQYF. The CDR3 region has the DNA TGTGCCAGCAGCCCTCGACAGGGAGGCTACGAGCAGTACTTC.

V usage is TRBV15 and J usage is TRBJ2-7; D not resolved. V shed 0 bases and J shed 2 bases, with 5 bases lying between them. Looked up from germline, CDR1 is LNHNV and CDR2 is YYDKDF (reference sequence). This CDR3 has 13 residues. DNA of the CDR3: TGTGCCACCAGCAGAGATTGGGCCTACGAGCAGTACTTC. It yields the protein CATSRDWAYEQYF.

This clone was detected once. The chain carries TRBV9 and TRBJ2-2; a possible D gene is TRBD1 (6 bases). The CDR3 length is 16 residues. Germline V gene lookup returns CDR1 SGDLS and CDR2 YYNGEE. V lost 0 bases and J 3 bases, leaving 12 bases between the germline ends. The DNA of the CDR3 is TGTGCCAGCAGCGTAGGAGGGGGAACGTACACCGGGGAGCTGTTTTTT. Translation gives CASSVGGGTYTGELFF.

V and J are TRBV2 and TRBJ2-7, with 7 nucleotides matching TRBD1. The length of the CDR3 is 13 residues. The germline gives CDR1 SNHLY, CDR2 FYNNEI. V trimming: 3 bases; J trimming: 3 bases; junction bases outside the gene matches: 2. The CDR3 region has the DNA TGTGCCAGCAGTGAGGGACAGTACTACGAGCAGTACTTC. Encoded protein: CASSEGQYYEQYF.

The count of this clone is one. The rearrangement uses TRBV19 and TRBJ2-5; possible D gene TRBD2, 7 bases. V shed 7 bases and J shed 5 bases, with 23 bases lying between them. Germline V gene lookup returns CDR1 LNHDA and CDR2 SQIVND (reference sequence). The CDR3 length is 16 residues. The CDR3 DNA is TGTGCCAGTACGGACGATGGGGGGGCCGCGGAGGAGACCCAGTACTTC. This gives the protein CASTDDGGAAEETQYF.

This chain links TRBV7-6 with TRBJ1-5, with D maybe TRBD1 (5 bases). V lost 5 bases to trimming and J lost 6 bases, with 14 bases between them. The CDR3 loop spans 14 amino acids. Looked up from germline, CDR1 is SGHVS and CDR2 is FNYEAQ. Written as DNA, the CDR3 is TGTGCCAGCAGCGCCGGGGTTGGGACTCAGCCCCAGCATTTT. This codes for CASSAGVGTQPQHF.

The rearrangement joins TRBV10-2 to TRBJ2-6, with TRBD1 matching over 7 bases. J gave up 4 bases and V 3 bases, and 3 bases lay outside the gene matches. There are 15 residues in the CDR3. Germline V CDR1 and CDR2: WSHSY, SAAADI. The CDR3 DNA sequence: TGCGCCAGCAGTGAACAGGGGAACGGGGCCAACGTCCTGACTTTC. Translation gives CASSEQGNGANVLTF.

The chain carries TRBV7-2 and TRBJ2-3; D unresolved. V dropped 1 base and J dropped 2 bases, with 4 bases sitting between them. The germline V gene encodes CDR1 SGHTA and CDR2 FQGNSA. CDR3 length: 13 amino acids. The CDR3 DNA reads TGTGCCAGCAGCTTAGTAGACACAGATACGCAGTATTTT. It encodes CASSLVDTDTQYF.

This chain connects TRBV7-9 to TRBJ2-2; D is unclear. V shed 2 bases and J shed 1 base, with 2 bases lying between them. CDR3 length: 13 amino acids. Germline V gene lookup returns CDR1 SEHNR and CDR2 FQNEAQ (reference sequence). This chain's CDR3 is CASSLWNTGELFF. CDR3 sequence (DNA): TGTGCCAGCAGCTTATGGAACACCGGGGAGCTGTTTTTT.

This clone has just one count. In DNA form, the CDR3 reads TGTGCCATCAGTGAGGGTGACAGGGACATTCAGTACTTC. It encodes CAISEGDRDIQYF. This chain connects TRBV10-3 to TRBJ2-4; TRBD1 aligns across 7 bases. Germline CDR1 reads ENHRY; CDR2 reads SYGVKD. The CDR3 contains 13 residues. V lost 2 bases, J lost 8 bases, and 3 bases stayed unmatched.

This chain connects TRBV7-2 to TRBJ1-5; D gene uncertain. Germline-derived CDR1 and CDR2 are SGHTA and FQGNSA. The V gene lost 0 bases and the J gene lost 7 bases, with 19 bases spanning the gap. The CDR3 is 17 residues long. CDR3 coding DNA: TGTGCCAGCAGCTTAGCGCCCAGGTCCAGGTCGGGCCAGCCCCAGCATTTT. Translated: CASSLAPRSRSGQPQHF.